This T cell receptor beta chain was identified in a study of long-term antiretroviral therapy in people with HIV. A v3.0 immunoSEQ assay was performed at survey level. Sequencing targeted about 40,000-50,000 T-cell genomes per sample. The assay was immunoSEQ multiplex PCR, and TCRdb's table has in-frame clones only and misses some. Of around 26,000 clones listed, approximately 95% are singletons. Looked up from germline, CDR1 is MNHEY and CDR2 is SMNVEV (reference sequence). Between the trimmed V and J ends, which lost 0 bases and 0 bases, there was a span of 12 bases. The CDR3 has 17 amino acids. This clone turned up a few times.

The sequence was obtained from a woman in her forties with HIV. The chain has TRBV27 and TRBJ1-5; D gene uncertain. The material sequenced was unsorted PBMCs, taken 7.6 years after starting antiretroviral therapy. The CDR3 DNA sequence: TGTGCCAGCAGTTTATCCAGCCCGGCCGCTAGCAATCAGCCCCAGCATTTT. Encoded protein: CASSLSSPAASNQPQHF.